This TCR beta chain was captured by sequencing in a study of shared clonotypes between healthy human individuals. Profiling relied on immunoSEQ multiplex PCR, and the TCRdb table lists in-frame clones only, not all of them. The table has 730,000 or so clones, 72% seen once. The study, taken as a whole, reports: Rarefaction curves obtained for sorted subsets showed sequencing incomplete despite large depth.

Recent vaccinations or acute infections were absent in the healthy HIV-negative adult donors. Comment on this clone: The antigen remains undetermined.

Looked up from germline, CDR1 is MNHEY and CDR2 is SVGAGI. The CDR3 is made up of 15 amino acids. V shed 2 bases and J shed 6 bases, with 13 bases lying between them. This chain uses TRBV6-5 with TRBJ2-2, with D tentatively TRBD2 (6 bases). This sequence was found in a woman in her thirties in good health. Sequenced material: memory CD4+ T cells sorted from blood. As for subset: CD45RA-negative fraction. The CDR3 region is CASSYSRLVSGELFF. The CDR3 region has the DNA TGTGCCAGCAGTTACAGTCGACTAGTTTCCGGGGAGCTGTTTTTT.